This TCR beta chain was sequenced for a study of T-cell reconstitution after alpha-beta-depleted transplantation in children. This clonotype was picked up a small number of times. Its specificity is not known. General study results and limits: Once a year had passed after transplant, T-cell counts and diversity came mostly from newly produced T cells. High day-60 TCRbeta diversity in some patients came from surviving recipient T cells and thymic progenitors.

CDR3 length equals 11 residues. Trimming left V 10 bases short and J 2 bases short, with 7 bases between. Germline V CDR1 and CDR2: ENHRY, SYGVKD. Unique molecular identifiers were used to barcode this TCRbeta library. TCRdb reprocessed the PCR reads with MiXCR, giving one entry per CDR3 protein. The table has 450,000 to 550,000 distinct CDR3 sequences, around 10% seen once. The sequences come from PBMCs, mostly from graft donor cells, collected 180 days after TCRalphabeta/CD19-depleted stem cell transplant. The chain couples TRBV10-3 to TRBJ2-3; D call uncertain. This sequence was found in a female patient between 2 and 15 years old who had a stem cell transplant for aplastic anemia, so the T cells may come from the graft donor. CDR3 sequence (DNA): TGTGCCACCAGCACCACAGATACGCAGTATTTT. This codes for CATSTTDTQYF.